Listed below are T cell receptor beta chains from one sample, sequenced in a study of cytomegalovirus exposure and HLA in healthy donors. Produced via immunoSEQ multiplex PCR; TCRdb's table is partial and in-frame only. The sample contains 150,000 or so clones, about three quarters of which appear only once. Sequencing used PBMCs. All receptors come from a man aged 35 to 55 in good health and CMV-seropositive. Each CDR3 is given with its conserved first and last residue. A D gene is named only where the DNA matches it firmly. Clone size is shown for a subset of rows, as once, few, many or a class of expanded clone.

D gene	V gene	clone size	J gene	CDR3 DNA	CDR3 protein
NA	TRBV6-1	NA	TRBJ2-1	TGTGCCAGCAGTGAGGAAGCGGCCACATACAATGAGCAGTTCTTC	CASSEEAATYNEQFF
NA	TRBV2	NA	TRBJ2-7	TGTGCCAGCAGGACAAACGGGAAGCTCGAGCAGTACTTC	CASRTNGKLEQYF
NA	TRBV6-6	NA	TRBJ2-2	TGTGCCAGCAGTCTAGTCGGAGGGCCGAACACCGGGGAGCTGTTTTTT	CASSLVGGPNTGELFF
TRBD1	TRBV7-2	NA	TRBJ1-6	TGTGCCAGCAGCTTGTTTTGGGACAGGACAGGCTCACCCCTCCACTTT	CASSLFWDRTGSPLHF
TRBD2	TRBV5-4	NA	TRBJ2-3	TGTGCCAGCAGCGCCACTAGCGGGAGGGCCACAGATACGCAGTATTTT	CASSATSGRATDTQYF
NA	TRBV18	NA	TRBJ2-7	TGTGCCAGCTCACCGTCCTCGCTGGCTAGCCAGGACGAGCAGTACTTC	CASSPSSLASQDEQYF
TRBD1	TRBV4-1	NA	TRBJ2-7	TGCGCCAGCAGCCCAACAGGGGGCCTTCCGTCCTACGAGCAGTACTTC	CASSPTGGLPSYEQYF
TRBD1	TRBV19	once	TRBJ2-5	TGTGCCAGTTACCCGTTAAAAGGGGACAGAATAGAAGAGACCCAGTACTTC	CASYPLKGDRIEETQYF
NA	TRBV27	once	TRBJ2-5	TGTGCCAGCAGTTTATGGGGGGAAGAGACCCAGTACTTC	CASSLWGEETQYF
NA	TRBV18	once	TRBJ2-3	TGTGCCAGCTCACCATCAAGGGGAACAGATACGCAGTATTTT	CASSPSRGTDTQYF
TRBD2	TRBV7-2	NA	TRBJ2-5	TGTGCCAGCAGGCTTTACAGACCCCCGGGACTAGCGGAACAAGAGACCCAGTACTTC	CASRLYRPPGLAEQETQYF
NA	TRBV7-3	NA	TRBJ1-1	TGTGCCAGCAGCTACAGGGTGAACACTGAAGCTTTCTTT	CASSYRVNTEAFF
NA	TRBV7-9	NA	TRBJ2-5	TGTGCCAGCACCCTATTACAGGGCGGGAGAGAGACCCAGTACTTC	CASTLLQGGRETQYF
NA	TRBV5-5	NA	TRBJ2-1	TGTGCCAGCAGCTCGAGGACTCGAGAGCAGTTCTTC	CASSSRTREQFF